This T cell receptor (beta chain) comes out of a study of tumor-infiltrating lymphocytes in oesophageal squamous cell carcinoma. In its sample, this clonotype ranks as medium-sized. The CDR3 loop spans 15 amino acids. The trim removed 4 bases at V and 7 bases at J, leaving 8 bases unmatched. Germline CDR1 is SGHTA and CDR2 is FQGTGA. One entry per CDR3 protein, called by TCRdb with MiXCR from the PCR reads. Among some 25,000 distinct CDR3 sequences listed, 30% to 40% were seen once. Sequencing was done on a sample of esophageal tumor tissue. The chain carries TRBV7-3 and TRBJ2-1; 9 nucleotides line up with TRBD1. The clonotype was recovered from a male donor with esophageal squamous cell carcinoma. CDR3 DNA: TGTGCCAGCAGCTCAGGGACAGGGATTGAGAATGAGCAGTTCTTC. Its protein is CASSSGTGIENEQFF. The complete variable domain, with remaining parts taken from reference TRBV7-3 and TRBJ2-1, reads GAGVSQTPSNKVTEKGKYVELRCDPISGHTALYWYRQSLGQGPEFLIYFQGTGAADDSGLPNDRFFAVRPEGSVSTLKIQRTERGDSAVYLCASSSGTGIENEQFFGPGTRLTVL.